Described below is a single T cell receptor beta chain sequence and its context. Its target is not known. This sample is drawn from a study of PD-L1 blockade in urothelial cancer. Sample time point: peripheral blood 6 weeks after treatment start. Trimming took 0 bases from V and 6 from J, leaving 20 bases between them. The CDR3 loop spans 16 amino acids. Germline CDR1 is GTSNPN and CDR2 is SVGIG (reference sequence). Study conclusions and caveats: Improved survival was predicted by pretreatment blood TCR clonality below the median.

Spiked synthetic TCR analogs estimated absolute template abundance per PCR. Assay used: immunoSEQ multiplex PCR; TCRdb lists only in-frame clones, some missing. Of around 29,000 clones listed, 80% to 90% are singletons. The sequenced sample was PBMCs, obtained around atezolizumab (anti-PD-L1) treatment. The clonotype originates from a man in his 70s with urothelial cancer. V is TRBV30 and J is TRBJ1-2; D gene uncertain. The CDR3 nucleotides read TGTGCCTGGAGTGTAACCCCTTCGGGTTACATCGATGGCTACACCTTC. Protein sequence: CAWSVTPSGYIDGYTF.